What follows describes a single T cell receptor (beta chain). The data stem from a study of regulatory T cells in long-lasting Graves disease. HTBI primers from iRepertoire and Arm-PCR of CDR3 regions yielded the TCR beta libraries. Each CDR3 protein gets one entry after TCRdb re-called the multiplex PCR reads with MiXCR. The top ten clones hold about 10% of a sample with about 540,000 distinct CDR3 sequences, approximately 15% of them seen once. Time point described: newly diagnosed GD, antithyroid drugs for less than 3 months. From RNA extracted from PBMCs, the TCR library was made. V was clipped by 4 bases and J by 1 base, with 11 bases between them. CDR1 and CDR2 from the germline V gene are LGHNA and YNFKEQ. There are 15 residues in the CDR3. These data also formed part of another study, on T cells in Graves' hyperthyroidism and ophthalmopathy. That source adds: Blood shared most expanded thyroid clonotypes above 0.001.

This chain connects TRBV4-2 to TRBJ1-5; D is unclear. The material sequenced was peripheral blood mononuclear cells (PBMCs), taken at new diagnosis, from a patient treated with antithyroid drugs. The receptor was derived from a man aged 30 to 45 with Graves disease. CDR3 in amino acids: CASSRNRLSNQPQHF. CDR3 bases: TGTGCCAGCAGCCGTAATAGGCTGAGCAATCAGCCCCAGCATTTT.